This T cell receptor beta chain was observed in a study of blood T cell repertoires in COVID-19. Turning to the study itself: COVID-19 samples collected from the United States, Italy and Spain covered acute and convalescent phases. PBMCs, B-cell-depleted T cells, or T cells were the source of the cDNA or gDNA that made up the material.

V lost 8 bases and J lost 4; bases outside the gene matches: 7. This CDR3 is 13 amino acids long. The germline CDR1 and CDR2 sequences are LNHDA and SQIVND (reference sequence). How the authors handled the data: Nucleated cell number was recorded as an estimate derived from reference gene primer amplification. The protocol was immunoSEQ multiplex PCR, while the TCRdb copy is restricted to in-frame clones and leaves out a portion. V, J and clone size are taken as reported in that table, and D and trimming were inferred from the DNA itself. This sample has 220,000 or so clones, with 90% to 95% found just once.

The genes are TRBV19 and TRBJ2-7, with 8 bases lining up with TRBD1. The receptor's source is a man between 60 and 70 years old with COVID-19, enrolled during active disease. The source material was peripheral blood. CDR3 bases: TGTGCCAGTGGGACACAGGGGGGATACGAGCAGTACTTC. It translates to CASGTQGGYEQYF.